These T cell receptor beta chains were read from a single sample in a study of CD8+ T cells in alopecia areata. The protocol was immunoSEQ multiplex PCR, while the TCRdb copy is restricted to in-frame clones and leaves out a portion. The table has approximately 180,000 clones, about 63% seen once. The sample was CD4+ T cells sorted from blood, taken at week 0. The receptors derive from a human donor with alopecia areata. CDR3s include the opening cysteine and the closing phenylalanine or tryptophan. The order of the fields is CDR3 protein, CDR3 DNA, D gene, V gene, clone size, J gene. D genes are given only for firm matches. Only part of the rows carry a size: once, few, many, or a class if the clone is expanded.

CASSSIPGTYGYTF,TGTGCCAGCAGCTCTATCCCAGGGACCTATGGCTACACCTTC,NA,TRBV7-2,NA,TRBJ1-2
CASSERGRISGANVLTF,TGTGCCAGCAGTGAAAGGGGACGGATCTCTGGGGCCAACGTCCTGACTTTC,NA,TRBV2,NA,TRBJ2-6
CASSPPGQGLYQEQFF,TGTGCCAGCTCACCACCGGGACAGGGCCTCTATCAGGAGCAGTTCTTC,TRBD1,TRBV18,NA,TRBJ2-1
CAGSDGTAYGYTF,TGTGCCGGCTCGGACGGGACGGCCTATGGCTACACCTTC,NA,TRBV2,once,TRBJ1-2
CASSLMSYEQYF,TGTGCCAGCAGCTTAATGTCCTACGAGCAGTACTTC,NA,TRBV11-2,NA,TRBJ2-7
CAWSPAVSSYNSPLHF,TGTGCCTGGAGTCCAGCCGTGAGCTCCTATAATTCACCCCTCCACTTT,NA,TRBV30,NA,TRBJ1-6
CASGQASTDTQYF,TGCGCCAGCGGACAGGCGAGCACAGATACGCAGTATTTT,TRBD1,TRBV4-1,few,TRBJ2-3
CASSLDGGSETQYF,TGTGCCAGCAGCTTAGATGGGGGCAGTGAGACCCAGTACTTC,NA,TRBV11-2,few,TRBJ2-5
CASSYSGGQETQYF,TGTGCCAGCAGTTACTCAGGCGGACAAGAGACCCAGTACTTC,NA,TRBV6-5,few,TRBJ2-5
CASSIVERGYNEQFF,TGTGCCAGTAGTATAGTTGAGCGGGGATACAATGAGCAGTTCTTC,TRBD2,TRBV19,few,TRBJ2-1
CASSLGPTDTQYF,TGTGCCAGCAGCTTGGGGCCCACAGATACGCAGTATTTT,NA,TRBV5-6,NA,TRBJ2-3
CSVDWGADTQYF,TGCAGCGTTGACTGGGGGGCAGATACGCAGTATTTT,NA,TRBV29-1,few,TRBJ2-3
CASSQGGGQETQYF,TGTGCCAGCAGCCAGGGTGGGGGGCAGGAGACCCAGTACTTC,NA,TRBV4-2,NA,TRBJ2-5
CSVTGTGGTEAFF,TGCAGCGTTACCGGGACAGGGGGCACTGAAGCTTTCTTT,TRBD1,TRBV29-1,NA,TRBJ1-1
CASTYGQGNYGYTF,TGTGCCAGTACATACGGACAGGGGAACTATGGCTACACCTTC,TRBD1,TRBV28,NA,TRBJ1-2
CASSAGQTYGYTF,TGTGCCAGCAGCGCTGGACAGACCTATGGCTACACCTTC,NA,TRBV9,once,TRBJ1-2
CASSVDRGSDTGELFF,TGTGCCAGCAGCGTAGACAGGGGGTCGGACACCGGGGAGCTGTTTTTT,TRBD1,TRBV9,NA,TRBJ2-2
CASSRGSSTDTQYF,TGTGCCAGCAGCCGTGGGAGTAGCACAGATACGCAGTATTTT,NA,TRBV11-2,NA,TRBJ2-3
CASSFSLQGSYNSPLHF,TGTGCCAGCAGCTTCTCTCTGCAGGGGTCCTATAATTCACCCCTCCACTTT,NA,TRBV7-9,few,TRBJ1-6
CASSESRVSQYF,TGCGCCAGCAGTGAGTCGAGGGTATCGCAGTATTTT,NA,TRBV10-2,NA,TRBJ2-3
CASSLVGAEKLFF,TGTGCCAGCAGTTTGGTAGGGGCTGAAAAACTGTTTTTT,NA,TRBV27,NA,TRBJ1-4
CSAHRGETQYF,TGCAGTGCTCACAGGGGAGAGACCCAGTACTTC,TRBD1,TRBV20-1,NA,TRBJ2-5
CSVERGTGDEKLFF,TGCAGCGTTGAACGTGGGACAGGGGATGAAAAACTGTTTTTT,TRBD1,TRBV29-1,NA,TRBJ1-4